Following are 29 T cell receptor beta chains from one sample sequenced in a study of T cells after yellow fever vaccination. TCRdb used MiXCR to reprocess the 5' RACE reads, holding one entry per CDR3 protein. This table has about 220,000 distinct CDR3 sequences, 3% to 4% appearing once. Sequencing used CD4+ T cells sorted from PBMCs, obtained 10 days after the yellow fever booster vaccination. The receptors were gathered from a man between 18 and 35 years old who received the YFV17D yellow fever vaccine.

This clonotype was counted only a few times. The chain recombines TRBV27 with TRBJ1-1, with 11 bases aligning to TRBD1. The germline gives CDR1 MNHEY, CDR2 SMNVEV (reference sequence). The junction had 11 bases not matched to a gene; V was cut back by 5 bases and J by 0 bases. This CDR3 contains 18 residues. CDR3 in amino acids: CASSPSDRGLPLNTEAFF. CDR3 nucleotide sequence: TGTGCCAGCAGTCCGTCGGACAGGGGGCTTCCATTGAACACTGAAGCTTTCTTT.

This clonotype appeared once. The CDR3 nucleotides read TGCGCCAGCAGCCAAGATCCTAGCGGGGGGGCAGAGACCCAGTACTTC. Its protein is CASSQDPSGGAETQYF. The V call is TRBV4-3, the J call TRBJ2-5, with 12 positions matching TRBD2. The germline CDR1 and CDR2 sequences are LGHNA and YSLEER. The trim removed 0 bases at V and 4 bases at J, leaving 3 bases unmatched. The CDR3 contains 16 residues.

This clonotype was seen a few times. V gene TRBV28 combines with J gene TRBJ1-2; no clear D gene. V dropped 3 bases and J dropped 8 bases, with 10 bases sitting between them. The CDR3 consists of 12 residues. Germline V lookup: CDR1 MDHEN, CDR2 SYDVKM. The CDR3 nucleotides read TGTGCCAGCAGTTTGCACGGGAGCGGCTACACCTTC. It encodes CASSLHGSGYTF.

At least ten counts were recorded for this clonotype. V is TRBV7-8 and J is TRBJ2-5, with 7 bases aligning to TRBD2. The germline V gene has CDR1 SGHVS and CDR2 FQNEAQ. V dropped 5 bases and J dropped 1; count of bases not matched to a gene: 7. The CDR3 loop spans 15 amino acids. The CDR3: CASSPNWGGQETQYF. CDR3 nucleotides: TGTGCCAGCAGCCCGAACTGGGGGGGCCAAGAGACCCAGTACTTC.

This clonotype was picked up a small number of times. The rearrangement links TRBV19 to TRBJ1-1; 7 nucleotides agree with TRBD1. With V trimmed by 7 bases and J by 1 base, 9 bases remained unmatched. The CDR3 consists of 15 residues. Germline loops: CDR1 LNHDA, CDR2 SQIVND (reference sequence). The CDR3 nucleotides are TGTGCCAGTACCCTCCTGGGGGACAGGAACACTGAAGCTTTCTTT. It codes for CASTLLGDRNTEAFF.

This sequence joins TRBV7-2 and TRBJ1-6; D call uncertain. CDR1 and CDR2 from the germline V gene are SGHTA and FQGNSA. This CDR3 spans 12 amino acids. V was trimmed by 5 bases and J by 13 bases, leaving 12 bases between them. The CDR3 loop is CASSAAGGPLHF. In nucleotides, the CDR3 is TGTGCCAGCAGCGCCGCCGGTGGGCCCCTCCACTTT.

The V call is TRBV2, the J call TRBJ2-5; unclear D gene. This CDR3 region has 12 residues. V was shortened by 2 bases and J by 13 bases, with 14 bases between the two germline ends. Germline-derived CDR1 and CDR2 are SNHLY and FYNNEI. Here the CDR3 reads CASSERVPTTYF. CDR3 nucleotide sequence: TGTGCCAGCAGTGAACGAGTACCGACGACGTACTTC.

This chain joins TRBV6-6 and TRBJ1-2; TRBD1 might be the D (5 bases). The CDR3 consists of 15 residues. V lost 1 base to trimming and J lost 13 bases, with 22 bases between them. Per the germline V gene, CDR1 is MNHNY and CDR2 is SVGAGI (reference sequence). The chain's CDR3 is CASSYYPGTRRVFTF. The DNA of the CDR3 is TGTGCCAGCAGTTACTATCCAGGGACCAGGCGGGTCTTCACCTTC.

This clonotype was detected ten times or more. CDR3 sequence (DNA): TGTGCCAGCAGCTCCTTTACGGGGGCCGGTGAAGCTTTCTTT. It yields the protein CASSSFTGAGEAFF. The chain uses TRBV5-5 and TRBJ1-1; perhaps TRBD1 as D (6 bases). The CDR3 is 14 residues long. Looked up from germline, CDR1 is SGHKS and CDR2 is YYEKEE (reference sequence). The V end lost 3 bases, the J end lost 7 bases, and 16 bases lay between the germline ends.

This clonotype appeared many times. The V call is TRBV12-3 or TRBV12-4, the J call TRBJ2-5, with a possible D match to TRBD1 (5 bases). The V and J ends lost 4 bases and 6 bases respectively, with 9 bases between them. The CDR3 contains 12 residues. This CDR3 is CASSYGAQTQYF. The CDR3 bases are TGTGCCAGCAGTTATGGGGCCCAGACCCAGTACTTC.

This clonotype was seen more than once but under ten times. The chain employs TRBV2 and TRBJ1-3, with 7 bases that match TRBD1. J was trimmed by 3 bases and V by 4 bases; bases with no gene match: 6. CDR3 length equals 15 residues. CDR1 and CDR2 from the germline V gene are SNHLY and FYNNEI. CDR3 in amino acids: CASSAEGGYGNTIYF. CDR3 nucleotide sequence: TGTGCCAGCAGTGCTGAAGGGGGCTATGGAAACACCATATATTTT. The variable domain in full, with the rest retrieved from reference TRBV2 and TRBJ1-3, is EPEVTQTPSHQVTQMGQEVILRCVPISNHLYFYWYRQILGQKVEFLVSFYNNEISEKSEIFDDQFSVERPDGSNFTLKIRSTKLEDSAMYFCASSAEGGYGNTIYFGEGSWLTVV.

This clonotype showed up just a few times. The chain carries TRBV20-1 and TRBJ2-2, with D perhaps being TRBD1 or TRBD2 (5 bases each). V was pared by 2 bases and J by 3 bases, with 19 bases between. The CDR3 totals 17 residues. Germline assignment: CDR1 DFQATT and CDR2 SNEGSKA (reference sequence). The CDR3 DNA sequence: TGCAGTGCTAGATCCCAGCTACACGGGGCGGACACCGGGGAGCTGTTTTTT. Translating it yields CSARSQLHGADTGELFF.

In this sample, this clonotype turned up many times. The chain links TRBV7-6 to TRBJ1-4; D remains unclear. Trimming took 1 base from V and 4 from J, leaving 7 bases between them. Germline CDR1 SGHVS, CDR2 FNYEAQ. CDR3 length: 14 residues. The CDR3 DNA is TGTGCCAGCAGCTTAGGGGCGGTTAATGAAAAACTGTTTTTT. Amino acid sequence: CASSLGAVNEKLFF.

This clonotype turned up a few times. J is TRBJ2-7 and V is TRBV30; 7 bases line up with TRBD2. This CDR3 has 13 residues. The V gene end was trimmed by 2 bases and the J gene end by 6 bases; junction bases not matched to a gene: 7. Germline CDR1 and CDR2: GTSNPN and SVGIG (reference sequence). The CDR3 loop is CAWSLLWGGEQYF. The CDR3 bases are TGTGCCTGGAGTCTGCTCTGGGGGGGCGAGCAGTACTTC.

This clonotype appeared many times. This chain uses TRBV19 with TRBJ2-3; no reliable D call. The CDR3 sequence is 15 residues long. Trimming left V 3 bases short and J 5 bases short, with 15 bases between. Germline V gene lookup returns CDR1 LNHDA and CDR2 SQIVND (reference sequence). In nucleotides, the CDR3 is TGTGCCAGTAGTATGGATTATCTGTCCGGAGATACGCAGTATTTT. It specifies CASSMDYLSGDTQYF.

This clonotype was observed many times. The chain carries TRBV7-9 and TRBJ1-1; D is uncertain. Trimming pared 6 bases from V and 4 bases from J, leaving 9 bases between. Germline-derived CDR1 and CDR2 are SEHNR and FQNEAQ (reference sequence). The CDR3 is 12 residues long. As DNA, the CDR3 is TGTGCCAGCAGAAAGGGAATCACTGAAGCTTTCTTT. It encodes CASRKGITEAFF.

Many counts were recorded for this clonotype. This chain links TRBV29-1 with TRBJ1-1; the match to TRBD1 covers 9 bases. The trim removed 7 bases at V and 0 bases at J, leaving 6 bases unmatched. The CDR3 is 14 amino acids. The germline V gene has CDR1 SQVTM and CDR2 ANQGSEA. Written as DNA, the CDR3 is TGCAGCGGCGGGACAGGGAGGATGAACACTGAAGCTTTCTTT. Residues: CSGGTGRMNTEAFF.

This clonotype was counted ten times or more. The CDR3 region has the DNA TGTGCCAGCAGCGTAGAGCAAGAGACCCAGTACTTC. Translating gives CASSVEQETQYF. V usage is TRBV9 and J usage is TRBJ2-5, with unresolved D. Trimming removed 0 bases from V and 2 bases from J, with 2 bases in between. This CDR3 has 12 residues. Germline values: CDR1 SGDLS, CDR2 YYNGEE.

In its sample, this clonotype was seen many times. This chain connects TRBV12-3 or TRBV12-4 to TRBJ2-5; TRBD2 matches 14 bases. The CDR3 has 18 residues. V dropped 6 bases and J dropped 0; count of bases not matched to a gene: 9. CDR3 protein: CASSPGLAGGYYQETQYF. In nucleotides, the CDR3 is TGTGCCAGCAGCCCCGGACTAGCGGGGGGTTATTACCAAGAGACCCAGTACTTC.

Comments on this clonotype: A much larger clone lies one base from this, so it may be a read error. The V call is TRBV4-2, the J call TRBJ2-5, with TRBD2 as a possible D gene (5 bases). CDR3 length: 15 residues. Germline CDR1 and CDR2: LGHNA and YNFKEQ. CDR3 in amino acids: CACSQGAGSRETQYF. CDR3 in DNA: TGTGCCTGCAGCCAAGGCGCGGGTTCGCGAGAGACCCAGTACTTC.

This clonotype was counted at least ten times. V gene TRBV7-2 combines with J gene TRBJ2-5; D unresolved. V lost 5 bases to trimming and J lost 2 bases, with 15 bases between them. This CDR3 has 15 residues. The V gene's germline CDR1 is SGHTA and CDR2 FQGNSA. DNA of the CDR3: TGTGCCAGCAGCCAGTCAGGCAGTGGACAAGAGACCCAGTACTTC. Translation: CASSQSGSGQETQYF.

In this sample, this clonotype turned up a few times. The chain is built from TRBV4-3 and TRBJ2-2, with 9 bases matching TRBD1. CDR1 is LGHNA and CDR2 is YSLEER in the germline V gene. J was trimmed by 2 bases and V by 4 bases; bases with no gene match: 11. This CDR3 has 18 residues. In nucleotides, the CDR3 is TGCGCCAGCAGCCCCCGAGGACAGGGGACCCTTAACACCGGGGAGCTGTTTTTT. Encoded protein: CASSPRGQGTLNTGELFF.

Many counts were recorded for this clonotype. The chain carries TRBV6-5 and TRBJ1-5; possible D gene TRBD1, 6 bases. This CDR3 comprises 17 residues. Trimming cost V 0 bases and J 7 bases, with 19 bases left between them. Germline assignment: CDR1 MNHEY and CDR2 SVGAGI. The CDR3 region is CASSYSGVGGLGQPQHF. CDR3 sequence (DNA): TGTGCCAGCAGTTACTCAGGAGTGGGGGGGCTCGGGCAGCCCCAGCATTTT.

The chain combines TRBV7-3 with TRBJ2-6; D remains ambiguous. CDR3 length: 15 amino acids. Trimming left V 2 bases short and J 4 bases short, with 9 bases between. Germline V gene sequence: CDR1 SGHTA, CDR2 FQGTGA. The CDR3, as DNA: TGTGCCAGCAGCTTACAGGTCTCAGGGGCCAACGTCCTGACTTTC. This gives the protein CASSLQVSGANVLTF.

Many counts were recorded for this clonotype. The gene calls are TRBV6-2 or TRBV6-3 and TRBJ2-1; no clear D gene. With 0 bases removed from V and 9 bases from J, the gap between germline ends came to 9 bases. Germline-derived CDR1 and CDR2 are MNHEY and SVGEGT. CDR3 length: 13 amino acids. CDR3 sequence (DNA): TGTGCCAGCAGTTACTCTCGGCTTGGTGAGCAGTTCTTC. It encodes CASSYSRLGEQFF.

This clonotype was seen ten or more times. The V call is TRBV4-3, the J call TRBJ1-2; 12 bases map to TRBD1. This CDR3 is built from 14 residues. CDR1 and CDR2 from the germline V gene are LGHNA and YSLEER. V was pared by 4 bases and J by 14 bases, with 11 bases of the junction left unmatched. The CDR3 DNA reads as TGCGCCAGCAGCCCACCGCCCGGGACAGGGGGCGAGACCTTC. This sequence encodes CASSPPPGTGGETF.

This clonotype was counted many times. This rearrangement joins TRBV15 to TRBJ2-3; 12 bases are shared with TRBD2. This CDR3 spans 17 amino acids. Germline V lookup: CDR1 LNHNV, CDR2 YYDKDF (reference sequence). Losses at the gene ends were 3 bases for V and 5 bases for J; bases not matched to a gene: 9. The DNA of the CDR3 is TGTGCCACCAGCAGGATACCTAGCGGGGGGGAGCGAGATACGCAGTATTTT. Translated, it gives CATSRIPSGGERDTQYF.

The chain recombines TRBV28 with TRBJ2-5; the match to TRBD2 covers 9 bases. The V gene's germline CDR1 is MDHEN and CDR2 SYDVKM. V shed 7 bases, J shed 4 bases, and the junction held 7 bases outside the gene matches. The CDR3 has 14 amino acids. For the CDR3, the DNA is TGTGCCAGCACGACCGTAGCGGGGGTAGAGACCCAGTACTTC. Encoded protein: CASTTVAGVETQYF.

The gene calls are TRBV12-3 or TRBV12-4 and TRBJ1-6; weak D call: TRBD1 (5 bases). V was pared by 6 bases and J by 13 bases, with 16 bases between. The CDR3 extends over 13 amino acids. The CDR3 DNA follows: TGTGCCAGCAGCTATAGGGGTCTATCGCCCCTCCACTTT. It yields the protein CASSYRGLSPLHF.